The 27 T cell receptor beta chains below come from one sample, sequenced in a study of blood T cell repertoires in COVID-19. TCRdb's copy holds only in-frame clones and misses some; the assay was immunoSEQ multiplex PCR. The sample records some 350,000 clones, 87% being singletons. The sample taken for sequencing was PBMCs or T cells enriched from blood (not recorded which). The receptors originated from a woman younger than 45 who had recovered from COVID-19.

The J gene is TRBJ2-3, the V gene TRBV11-2; TRBD1 matches 7 bases. Losses at the gene ends were 1 base for V and 1 base for J; bases not matched to a gene: 5. Germline CDR1 reads SGHAT; CDR2 reads FQNNGV. The CDR3 loop spans 16 amino acids. The CDR3 here is CASSLGQGLGTDTQYF. CDR3 DNA sequence: TGTGCCAGCAGCTTAGGACAGGGCCTGGGCACAGATACGCAGTATTTT.

This clone came up a few times. This rearrangement joins TRBV7-9 to TRBJ1-1; D is unclear. With 4 bases removed from V and 5 bases from J, the gap between germline ends came to 11 bases. This CDR3 comprises 13 residues. CDR1 is SEHNR and CDR2 is FQNEAQ in the germline V gene (reference sequence). CDR3 loop: CASSSGSVTEAFF. The DNA for the CDR3 is TGTGCCAGCAGCTCCGGTAGTGTGACTGAAGCTTTCTTT. Based on the CDR3 plus reference TRBV7-9 and TRBJ1-1, the full variable domain is DTGVSQNPRHKITKRGQNVTFRCDPISEHNRLYWYRQTLGQGPEFLTYFQNEAQLEKSRLLSDRFSAERPKGSFSTLEIQRTEQGDSAMYLCASSSGSVTEAFFGQGTRLTVV.

The rearrangement links TRBV5-4 to TRBJ2-7, with D unresolved. In germline, CDR1 is SGHNT, CDR2 YYREEE (reference sequence). The V end was cut by 4 bases, the J end by 6 bases, with 17 bases between. The CDR3 loop spans 14 amino acids. CDR3 loop: CASSPEVSVGEQYF. The CDR3 DNA follows: TGTGCCAGCAGCCCAGAGGTCAGTGTCGGCGAGCAGTACTTC.

This chain joins TRBV5-6 and TRBJ2-5, with D uncertain. This CDR3 is 15 amino acids long. Germline CDR1 reads SGHDT; CDR2 reads YYEEEE. The ends were cut back, 0 bases at V and 2 bases at J, with 11 bases in the middle. The CDR3, as DNA: TGTGCCAGCAGCTTGGTGTATATAACACAAGAGACCCAGTACTTC. Translated: CASSLVYITQETQYF.

J is TRBJ2-7 and V is TRBV10-2; 10 bases fit TRBD2. V lost 6 bases to trimming and J lost 3 bases; unmatched junction nucleotides: 5. Germline-derived CDR1 and CDR2 are WSHSY and SAAADI. CDR3 length equals 14 residues. CDR3 in amino acids: CASREREGRYEQYF. The CDR3 coding sequence is TGCGCCAGCAGGGAGCGGGAGGGCCGCTACGAGCAGTACTTC.

As DNA, the CDR3 is TGTGCCAGCAGCTCCCTAGCGGGGATCCAAGAGACCCAGTACTTC. Residues: CASSSLAGIQETQYF. This chain links TRBV7-9 with TRBJ2-5, with TRBD2 matching 9 bases. J gave up 1 base and V 4 bases, and 4 bases lay outside the gene matches. CDR3 size: 15 residues. CDR1 and CDR2 (germline): SEHNR, FQNEAQ (reference sequence).

J is TRBJ1-2 and V is TRBV2; D is ambiguous. The V end lost 7 bases, the J end lost 4 bases, and 13 bases lay between the germline ends. Germline V gives CDR1 SNHLY, CDR2 FYNNEI. This CDR3 is 13 amino acids long. CDR3 sequence (DNA): TGTGCCAGCAAACGGTTCCCAACCTATGGCTACACCTTC. Encoded protein: CASKRFPTYGYTF.

This rearrangement joins TRBV7-2 to TRBJ1-5, with a tentative D call TRBD1 (5 bases). The V gene's germline CDR1 is SGHTA and CDR2 FQGNSA. The V gene lost 3 bases and the J gene lost 3 bases, with 12 bases spanning the gap. This CDR3 region has 15 residues. The CDR3 sequence: CASSLSTVSNQPQHF. Written as DNA, the CDR3 is TGTGCCAGCAGCTTGTCGACAGTCTCCAATCAGCCCCAGCATTTT.

The chain links TRBV27 to TRBJ2-7, with D tentatively TRBD1 (6 bases). This CDR3 spans 14 amino acids. Germline loops: CDR1 MNHEY, CDR2 SMNVEV (reference sequence). V dropped 6 bases and J dropped 0 bases, with 12 bases sitting between them. Written as DNA, the CDR3 is TGTGCCAGCAGCCTAACAGGGCTCTCCTACGAGCAGTACTTC. Residues: CASSLTGLSYEQYF.

CDR3 residues: CASSLASGSVLAGELFF. The CDR3 coding sequence is TGTGCCAGCAGTTTGGCCAGCGGGAGCGTGTTAGCCGGGGAGCTGTTTTTT. The chain uses TRBV27 and TRBJ2-2; 8 bases are a match to TRBD2. CDR3 length equals 17 residues. Trimming took 3 bases from V and 6 from J; bases not matched to a gene: 12. Germline V CDR1 and CDR2: MNHEY, SMNVEV (reference sequence).

The chain is built from TRBV5-8 and TRBJ2-1, with 10 bases lining up with TRBD1. The junction had 11 bases not matched to a gene; V was cut back by 5 bases and J by 9 bases. From germline, CDR1 is SGHTS and CDR2 YDEGEE. This CDR3 is built from 15 residues. CDR3 in amino acids: CASRIRDRGFGEQFF. The CDR3 coding sequence is TGTGCCAGCAGGATCCGGGACAGGGGATTCGGTGAGCAGTTCTTC. The complete variable domain, with remaining parts taken from reference TRBV5-8 and TRBJ2-1, reads EAGVTQSPTHLIKTRGQQATLRCSPISGHTSVYWYQQALGLGLQFLLWYDEGEERNRGNFPPRFSGRQFPNYSSELNVNALELEDSALYLCASRIRDRGFGEQFFGPGTRLTVL.

The V call is TRBV12-3 or TRBV12-4, the J call TRBJ1-1; D is ambiguous. The CDR3 length is 13 residues. Trimming took 5 bases from V and 0 from J, leaving 7 bases between them. The CDR3 nucleotides read TGTGCCAGCAGTAGCGCCCTGAACACTGAAGCTTTCTTT. Translated, it gives CASSSALNTEAFF.

The chain recombines TRBV5-1 with TRBJ2-3; 11 bases are shared with TRBD2. CDR1 is SGHRS, CDR2 YFSETQ, per germline. This CDR3 comprises 17 residues. Losses at the gene ends were 4 bases for V and 0 bases for J; bases not matched to a gene: 7. The CDR3 here is CASSPGTSGRSTDTQYF. The CDR3 DNA sequence: TGCGCCAGCAGCCCGGGGACTAGCGGCCGTAGCACAGATACGCAGTATTTT.

The chain employs TRBV15 and TRBJ1-6; 7 nucleotides align to TRBD1. The CDR3 runs 15 residues. V was clipped by 1 base and J by 6 bases; unmatched bases: 3. CDR1 and CDR2 from the germline V gene are LNHNV and YYDKDF (reference sequence). The CDR3 coding sequence is TGTGCCACCAGCAGAGTGGCAGGGGGTAATTCACCCCTCCACTTT. This translates into CATSRVAGGNSPLHF.

V and J are TRBV6-4 and TRBJ2-3, with 10 bases fitting TRBD2. The trim removed 4 bases at V and 1 base at J, leaving 2 bases unmatched. CDR1 is MRHNA, CDR2 SNTAGT, per germline. The CDR3 has 15 amino acids. CDR3 protein: CASSAGTSGTDTQYF. The CDR3 DNA sequence: TGTGCCAGCAGTGCCGGGACTAGCGGCACAGATACGCAGTATTTT.

V gene TRBV5-1 combines with J gene TRBJ1-2; the match to TRBD1 covers 7 bases. The CDR3 covers 17 residues. Germline trimming cut 2 bases from V and 4 bases from J; bases unmatched to any gene: 14. Looked up from germline, CDR1 is SGHRS and CDR2 is YFSETQ. CDR3 nucleotides: TGCGCCAGCAGCTTCGATAGCTTGTGGGGACAGAGCTATGGCTACACCTTC. Its protein product is CASSFDSLWGQSYGYTF.

The rearrangement uses TRBV11-3 and TRBJ2-1, with 10 bases that match TRBD2. Germline values: CDR1 SGHNT, CDR2 YENEEA. V was clipped by 5 bases and J by 4 bases; unmatched bases: 5. This CDR3 spans 15 amino acids. The CDR3 nucleotides read TGTGCCAGCAGCCGCAGCGGGAGGGCATACAATGAGCAGTTCTTC. It encodes CASSRSGRAYNEQFF.

This chain links TRBV7-2 with TRBJ1-3; maybe TRBD1 (5 bases). CDR3 length: 15 residues. The germline V gene encodes CDR1 SGHTA and CDR2 FQGNSA. The germline V and J ends were trimmed by 0 bases and 4 bases, with 10 bases remaining between them. Here the CDR3 DNA reads TGTGCCAGCAGCTTAGCTCTGGGGCTCGGAAACACCATATATTTT. Its protein product is CASSLALGLGNTIYF.

The chain joins TRBV7-8 to TRBJ2-5; TRBD2 matches at 8 bases. The CDR3 sequence is 16 residues long. The V gene's germline CDR1 is SGHVS and CDR2 FQNEAQ. Losses at the gene ends were 5 bases for V and 1 base for J; bases not matched to a gene: 9. This CDR3 is CASSRRVAGSQETQYF. As DNA, the CDR3 is TGTGCCAGCAGCCGCCGAGTAGCGGGATCCCAAGAGACCCAGTACTTC.

This clone was seen a single time. The V gene is TRBV27, the J gene TRBJ1-2; tentatively, D is TRBD1 (5 bases). V was clipped by 2 bases and J by 4 bases, with 8 bases between them. The CDR3 consists of 13 residues. Germline V gene lookup returns CDR1 MNHEY and CDR2 SMNVEV (reference sequence). As DNA, the CDR3 is TGTGCCAGCAGTTTAAGACAGCCCTATGGCTACACCTTC. It encodes CASSLRQPYGYTF.

The chain employs TRBV4-1 and TRBJ2-1; 7 bases line up with TRBD1. The CDR3 length is 17 residues. Germline V gene sequence: CDR1 MGHRA, CDR2 YSYEKL. Germline trimming cut 0 bases from V and 1 base from J; bases unmatched to any gene: 6. The chain's CDR3 is CASSQDRRTGSYNEQFF. The CDR3, as DNA: TGCGCCAGCAGCCAAGATAGGCGGACAGGATCCTACAATGAGCAGTTCTTC.

The rearrangement uses TRBV2 and TRBJ1-5; 7 positions agree with TRBD1. The CDR3 is 15 residues long. V trimming: 3 bases; J trimming: 6 bases; junction bases outside the gene matches: 8. In germline, CDR1 is SNHLY, CDR2 FYNNEI. The CDR3 is CASSDLTGNLQPQHF. CDR3 DNA sequence: TGTGCCAGCAGTGATCTGACAGGGAACCTTCAGCCCCAGCATTTT.

This chain links TRBV4-1 with TRBJ2-7; D is possibly TRBD2 (6 bases). The CDR3 runs 14 residues. The V end lost 2 bases, the J end lost 5 bases, and 13 bases lay between the germline ends. Looked up from germline, CDR1 is MGHRA and CDR2 is YSYEKL. CDR3 coding DNA: TGCGCCAGCAGCCAACGCGGGACTGCTCACGAGCAGTACTTC. This translates into CASSQRGTAHEQYF.

This sequence joins TRBV2 and TRBJ1-6; D uncertain. This CDR3 has 16 residues. Per germline, CDR1 SNHLY and CDR2 FYNNEI. V was clipped by 3 bases and J by 2 bases, with 11 bases between them. This CDR3 is CASSEGIRAYNSPLHF. CDR3 nucleotides: TGTGCCAGCAGTGAGGGTATCCGGGCCTATAATTCACCCCTCCACTTT. Full variable domain (remainder filled in from reference TRBV2 and TRBJ1-6): EPEVTQTPSHQVTQMGQEVILRCVPISNHLYFYWYRQILGQKVEFLVSFYNNEISEKSEIFDDQFSVERPDGSNFTLKIRSTKLEDSAMYFCASSEGIRAYNSPLHFGNGTRLTVT.

The chain links TRBV28 to TRBJ2-5; the match to TRBD1 covers 7 bases. The J segment lost 4 bases and the V segment lost 7 bases, leaving 9 bases of the junction unmatched. Germline CDR1 MDHEN, CDR2 SYDVKM. The CDR3 runs 14 residues. The CDR3 DNA follows: TGTGCCAGCACCGACGGACAGGCAGGAGAGACCCAGTACTTC. Encoded protein: CASTDGQAGETQYF.

The chain uses TRBV2 and TRBJ2-4; 8 positions match TRBD2. This CDR3 spans 18 amino acids. V gave up 4 bases and J gave up 3 bases; unmatched junction bases: 14. Germline CDR1 is SNHLY and CDR2 is FYNNEI. The CDR3 sequence: CASSVQRTPGGDKNIQYF. The CDR3 DNA reads as TGTGCCAGCAGTGTTCAAAGGACCCCCGGGGGGGACAAAAACATTCAGTACTTC.

The chain has TRBV5-1 and TRBJ2-7, with 7 bases aligning to TRBD2. Trimming at V came to 3 bases and at J to 2 bases, leaving 5 bases not matched to a gene. The CDR3 is made up of 14 amino acids. Germline-derived CDR1 and CDR2 are SGHRS and YFSETQ. This CDR3 is CASSSASGAYEQYF. CDR3 DNA: TGCGCCAGCAGCTCTGCTAGCGGAGCCTACGAGCAGTACTTC.